A selection of T cell receptor beta chains follows, all from one sample in a study of cytotoxic CD8 clonotypes in ibrutinib-treated CLL. The repertoire was sequenced with immunoSEQ multiplex PCR; TCRdb's copy has only in-frame clones and lacks some. Among around 310,000 clones listed, 70% to 80% were seen once. Specimen: PBMCs, collected before ibrutinib treatment. Receptor source: a human donor with chronic lymphocytic leukemia. CDR3s include the opening cysteine and the closing phenylalanine or tryptophan. Each record gives: clone size, D gene, V gene, J gene, CDR3 length, CDR3 protein, CDR3 DNA. D genes are given only for firm matches. The size entry is marked missing in some rows and otherwise reads once, few, many or a size class.

clone size: -
D gene: -
V gene: TRBV5-6
J gene: TRBJ2-1
CDR3 length: 13
CDR3 protein: CASSLVPGNEQFF
CDR3 DNA: TGTGCCAGCAGCTTGGTACCGGGCAATGAGCAGTTCTTC

clone size: -
D gene: -
V gene: TRBV28
J gene: TRBJ1-5
CDR3 length: 15
CDR3 protein: CASSLRAGGNQPQHF
CDR3 DNA: TGTGCCAGCAGTTTAAGGGCAGGGGGCAATCAGCCCCAGCATTTT

clone size: -
D gene: -
V gene: TRBV30
J gene: TRBJ2-7
CDR3 length: 16
CDR3 protein: CAWSKWFGDTEYEQYF
CDR3 DNA: TGTGCCTGGAGTAAGTGGTTCGGGGACACTGAGTACGAGCAGTACTTC

clone size: -
D gene: TRBD1
V gene: TRBV30
J gene: TRBJ2-7
CDR3 length: 18
CDR3 protein: CACLPGQGVMGFSYEQYF
CDR3 DNA: TGTGCCTGCCTGCCGGGACAGGGAGTTATGGGTTTCTCCTACGAGCAGTACTTC

clone size: -
D gene: TRBD1
V gene: TRBV6-1
J gene: TRBJ2-1
CDR3 length: 15
CDR3 protein: CASSRPRTGGNEQFF
CDR3 DNA: TGTGCCAGCAGCCGCCCTCGGACAGGGGGGAATGAGCAGTTCTTC

clone size: -
D gene: -
V gene: TRBV27
J gene: TRBJ2-1
CDR3 length: 17
CDR3 protein: CASSLWSPGHHGNEQFF
CDR3 DNA: TGTGCCAGCAGTTTATGGTCACCGGGACATCACGGCAATGAGCAGTTCTTC

clone size: once
D gene: -
V gene: TRBV4-3
J gene: TRBJ2-1
CDR3 length: 15
CDR3 protein: CASSQQGGAYNEQFF
CDR3 DNA: TGCGCCAGCAGCCAACAGGGCGGTGCCTACAATGAGCAGTTCTTC

clone size: -
D gene: -
V gene: TRBV7-9
J gene: TRBJ1-1
CDR3 length: 14
CDR3 protein: CASNSFAGNTEAFF
CDR3 DNA: TGTGCCAGCAATTCCTTCGCGGGGAACACTGAAGCTTTCTTT

clone size: -
D gene: -
V gene: TRBV9
J gene: TRBJ2-7
CDR3 length: 15
CDR3 protein: CASSFGTSLPYEQYF
CDR3 DNA: TGTGCCAGCAGCTTCGGGACATCCCTCCCCTACGAGCAGTACTTC

clone size: -
D gene: TRBD1
V gene: TRBV4-3
J gene: TRBJ2-7
CDR3 length: 14
CDR3 protein: CASSQVGTGDEQYF
CDR3 DNA: TGCGCCAGCAGCCAAGTGGGGACAGGGGACGAGCAGTACTTC

clone size: -
D gene: TRBD2
V gene: TRBV30
J gene: TRBJ2-7
CDR3 length: 14
CDR3 protein: CAWSSGLALFQQYF
CDR3 DNA: TGTGCCTGGAGTTCCGGACTAGCGTTATTCCAGCAGTACTTC

clone size: -
D gene: -
V gene: TRBV30
J gene: TRBJ2-2
CDR3 length: 13
CDR3 protein: CAWSFRETGELFF
CDR3 DNA: TGTGCCTGGAGCTTCAGGGAAACCGGGGAGCTGTTTTTT

clone size: few
D gene: -
V gene: TRBV28
J gene: TRBJ2-1
CDR3 length: 14
CDR3 protein: CASSLQHPYNEQFF
CDR3 DNA: TGTGCCAGCAGTTTACAACACCCCTACAATGAGCAGTTCTTC

clone size: -
D gene: TRBD1
V gene: TRBV5-4
J gene: TRBJ1-3
CDR3 length: 15
CDR3 protein: CASSLTGSVGNTIYF
CDR3 DNA: TGTGCCAGCAGTTTGACAGGGAGTGTTGGAAACACCATATATTTT

clone size: -
D gene: TRBD2
V gene: TRBV18
J gene: TRBJ2-1
CDR3 length: 14
CDR3 protein: CASSPTGTSGQQFF
CDR3 DNA: TGTGCCAGCTCACCAACCGGGACTAGCGGGCAGCAGTTCTTC

clone size: -
D gene: -
V gene: TRBV9
J gene: TRBJ2-1
CDR3 length: 13
CDR3 protein: CASSVASFDEQFF
CDR3 DNA: TGTGCCAGCAGCGTAGCCAGCTTCGATGAGCAGTTCTTC

clone size: -
D gene: -
V gene: TRBV4-3
J gene: TRBJ2-3
CDR3 length: 21
CDR3 protein: CASSRRIGGPEYPTSTDTQYF
CDR3 DNA: TGCGCCAGCAGCCGCAGGATAGGAGGGCCGGAGTACCCTACTAGCACAGATACGCAGTATTTT

clone size: -
D gene: TRBD2
V gene: TRBV7-9
J gene: TRBJ2-3
CDR3 length: 15
CDR3 protein: CASSLGAGVTDTQYF
CDR3 DNA: TGTGCCAGCAGCTTAGGTGCGGGGGTCACAGATACGCAGTATTTT

clone size: -
D gene: TRBD2
V gene: TRBV19
J gene: TRBJ2-7
CDR3 length: 16
CDR3 protein: CASSDPLAGGPYEQYF
CDR3 DNA: TGTGCCAGTAGTGACCCACTAGCGGGAGGGCCGTACGAGCAGTACTTC

clone size: few
D gene: -
V gene: TRBV4-1
J gene: TRBJ2-7
CDR3 length: 15
CDR3 protein: CASSPTRDWDYEQYF
CDR3 DNA: TGCGCCAGCAGTCCGACGAGAGATTGGGACTACGAGCAGTACTTC

clone size: few
D gene: TRBD1
V gene: TRBV7-9
J gene: TRBJ1-4
CDR3 length: 15
CDR3 protein: CASSQTGGTNEKLFF
CDR3 DNA: TGTGCCAGCAGCCAAACAGGGGGGACTAATGAAAAACTGTTTTTT

clone size: -
D gene: -
V gene: TRBV2
J gene: TRBJ2-5
CDR3 length: 13
CDR3 protein: CASSEGGGETQYF
CDR3 DNA: TGTGCCAGCAGTGAGGGGGGCGGGGAGACCCAGTACTTC

clone size: once
D gene: TRBD2
V gene: TRBV28
J gene: TRBJ2-7
CDR3 length: 14
CDR3 protein: CASSGLAGVYEQYF
CDR3 DNA: TGTGCCAGCAGCGGACTAGCGGGAGTCTACGAGCAGTACTTC

clone size: few
D gene: TRBD2
V gene: TRBV7-9
J gene: TRBJ2-7
CDR3 length: 18
CDR3 protein: CASSLYGALAGGLYEQYF
CDR3 DNA: TGTGCCAGCAGCTTATATGGGGCACTAGCGGGAGGACTCTACGAGCAGTACTTC

clone size: -
D gene: TRBD1
V gene: TRBV5-1
J gene: TRBJ2-7
CDR3 length: 14
CDR3 protein: CASSLRTGGFEQYF
CDR3 DNA: TGCGCCAGCAGCCTTCGGACAGGGGGCTTTGAGCAGTACTTC

clone size: -
D gene: -
V gene: TRBV15
J gene: TRBJ2-6
CDR3 length: 19
CDR3 protein: CATSRETGHQWAGANVLTF
CDR3 DNA: TGTGCCACCAGCAGAGAGACGGGACACCAATGGGCTGGGGCCAACGTCCTGACTTTC

clone size: -
D gene: -
V gene: TRBV5-4
J gene: TRBJ2-2
CDR3 length: 12
CDR3 protein: CASSRGTGELFF
CDR3 DNA: TGTGCCAGCAGTAGAGGTACGGGGGAGCTGTTTTTT

clone size: -
D gene: TRBD1
V gene: TRBV7-2
J gene: TRBJ1-5
CDR3 length: 14
CDR3 protein: CASSLAGQLQPQHF
CDR3 DNA: TGTGCCAGCAGCTTAGCGGGACAGCTCCAGCCCCAGCATTTT

clone size: -
D gene: TRBD2
V gene: TRBV11-3
J gene: TRBJ2-1
CDR3 length: 16
CDR3 protein: CASSKGLAGVGGEQFF
CDR3 DNA: TGTGCCAGCAGCAAGGGACTAGCGGGAGTGGGCGGTGAGCAGTTCTTC

clone size: -
D gene: TRBD2
V gene: TRBV7-9
J gene: TRBJ2-5
CDR3 length: 17
CDR3 protein: CASSLARAGGPGETQYF
CDR3 DNA: TGTGCCAGCAGCTTAGCGCGAGCGGGAGGGCCGGGAGAGACCCAGTACTTC

clone size: -
D gene: TRBD1
V gene: TRBV27
J gene: TRBJ1-5
CDR3 length: 16
CDR3 protein: CASSFAGGFIGQPQHF
CDR3 DNA: TGTGCCAGCAGTTTTGCAGGGGGCTTTATCGGTCAGCCCCAGCATTTT

clone size: -
D gene: -
V gene: TRBV20-1
J gene: TRBJ2-1
CDR3 length: 11
CDR3 protein: CSASAGPGQFF
CDR3 DNA: TGCAGTGCTAGTGCAGGTCCGGGGCAGTTCTTC

clone size: once
D gene: -
V gene: TRBV19
J gene: TRBJ1-2
CDR3 length: 12
CDR3 protein: CASTDRLYGYTF
CDR3 DNA: TGTGCCAGTACCGACAGGCTCTATGGCTACACCTTC

clone size: -
D gene: TRBD2
V gene: TRBV4-1
J gene: TRBJ2-2
CDR3 length: 17
CDR3 protein: CASSQGGLAEVWGELFF
CDR3 DNA: TGCGCCAGCAGTCAAGGTGGACTAGCGGAAGTATGGGGGGAGCTGTTTTTT

clone size: -
D gene: TRBD1
V gene: TRBV6-5
J gene: TRBJ1-2
CDR3 length: 14
CDR3 protein: CASSYRQGGYGYTF
CDR3 DNA: TGTGCCAGCAGTTACAGGCAGGGGGGCTATGGCTACACCTTC

clone size: -
D gene: -
V gene: TRBV27
J gene: TRBJ2-5
CDR3 length: 14
CDR3 protein: CASSLGRGQETQYF
CDR3 DNA: TGTGCCAGCAGTTTGGGCAGGGGCCAAGAGACCCAGTACTTC

clone size: -
D gene: TRBD2
V gene: TRBV7-2
J gene: TRBJ2-3
CDR3 length: 16
CDR3 protein: CASSFTSGGSSDTQYF
CDR3 DNA: TGTGCCAGCAGCTTTACTAGCGGGGGGTCTTCTGATACGCAGTATTTT

clone size: large
D gene: -
V gene: TRBV11-3
J gene: TRBJ2-1
CDR3 length: 13
CDR3 protein: CASSLDLIGEQFF
CDR3 DNA: TGTGCCAGCAGCTTAGATCTGATAGGTGAGCAGTTCTTC

clone size: few
D gene: TRBD2
V gene: TRBV4-1
J gene: TRBJ2-3
CDR3 length: 17
CDR3 protein: CASSQRTSGRGTDTQYF
CDR3 DNA: TGCGCCAGCAGCCAACGGACTAGCGGGAGGGGTACAGATACGCAGTATTTT

clone size: -
D gene: TRBD1
V gene: TRBV7-3
J gene: TRBJ2-1
CDR3 length: 14
CDR3 protein: CASSLTRQGDEQFF
CDR3 DNA: TGTGCCAGCAGCTTAACTCGACAGGGGGATGAGCAGTTCTTC